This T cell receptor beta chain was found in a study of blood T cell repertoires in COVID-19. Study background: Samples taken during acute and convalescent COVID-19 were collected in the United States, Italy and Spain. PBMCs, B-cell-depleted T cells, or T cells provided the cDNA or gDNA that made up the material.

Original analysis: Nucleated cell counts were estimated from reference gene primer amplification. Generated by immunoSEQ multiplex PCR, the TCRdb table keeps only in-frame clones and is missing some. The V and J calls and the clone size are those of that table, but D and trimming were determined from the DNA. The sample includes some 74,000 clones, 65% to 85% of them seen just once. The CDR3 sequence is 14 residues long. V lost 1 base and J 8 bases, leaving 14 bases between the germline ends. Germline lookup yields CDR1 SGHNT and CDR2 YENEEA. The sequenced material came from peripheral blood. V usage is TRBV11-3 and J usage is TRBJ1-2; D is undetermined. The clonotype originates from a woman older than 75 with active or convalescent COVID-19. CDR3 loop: CASSLGQALAGYTF. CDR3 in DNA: TGTGCCAGCAGCTTAGGGCAGGCCCTCGCGGGCTACACCTTC.